A single sample gave rise to the 21 T cell receptor beta chains below, sequenced in a study of cytomegalovirus exposure and HLA in healthy donors. A multiplex PCR was run with 60 Vbeta primers and 13 Jbeta primers. This table comes from immunoSEQ multiplex PCR, and its TCRdb copy is limited to in-frame clones, with some not included. The sample lists around 200,000 clones, just under 75% occurring once. The sequenced sample was PBMCs. Every receptor here comes from a woman in her 30s in good health and CMV-seropositive.

The chain carries TRBV7-8 and TRBJ2-7; D possibly corresponds to TRBD1 (6 bases). This CDR3 comprises 15 residues. Germline V gene data show CDR1 as SGHVS and CDR2 as FQNEAQ. V shed 5 bases and J shed 1 base, with 15 bases lying between them. The chain's CDR3 is CASSTRDQGSYEQYF. The CDR3 DNA reads as TGTGCCAGCAGCACAAGAGATCAGGGGTCCTACGAGCAGTACTTC.

The chain employs TRBV4-2 and TRBJ2-5; the D gene is possibly TRBD2 (5 bases). Near its end, the DNA agrees better with TRBJ2-7, so the J call may be wrong. This CDR3 is built from 15 residues. Per the germline V gene, CDR1 is LGHNA and CDR2 is YNFKEQ. The chain's CDR3 is CASSQGRGQPYEQYF. The CDR3 region has the DNA TGTGCCAGCAGCCAAGGCCGGGGTCAGCCCTACGAGCAGTACTTC.

This sequence joins TRBV6-5 and TRBJ1-3, with D unresolved. Germline loops: CDR1 MNHEY, CDR2 SVGAGI. The V end was cut by 7 bases, the J end by 0 bases, with 13 bases between. The CDR3 consists of 15 residues. The CDR3 reads CASTADGSSGNTIYF. CDR3 bases: TGTGCCAGCACCGCAGACGGGAGCTCTGGAAACACCATATATTTT.

The genes are TRBV19 and TRBJ2-1, with 11 bases identical to TRBD2. Germline V lookup: CDR1 LNHDA, CDR2 SQIVND (reference sequence). The CDR3 has 14 residues. The V segment lost 9 bases and the J segment 4 bases; nucleotides outside the gene matches: 5. CDR3 residues: CASLSGRDYNEQFF. The CDR3 DNA sequence: TGTGCCAGCCTTAGCGGGAGGGATTACAATGAGCAGTTCTTC.

A few counts support this clone. This chain joins TRBV6-6 and TRBJ2-7; TRBD1 matches at 10 bases. V gave up 0 bases and J gave up 7 bases; unmatched junction bases: 6. CDR1 is MNHNY and CDR2 is SVGAGI in the germline V gene (reference sequence). The CDR3 is made up of 15 amino acids. CDR3 region: CASSYSTGGVDEQYF. The CDR3 DNA reads TGTGCCAGCAGTTACTCGACAGGGGGCGTGGATGAGCAGTACTTC.

This clone occurred once. V is TRBV5-6 and J is TRBJ2-1; perhaps TRBD2 as D (6 bases). CDR1 and CDR2 from the germline V gene are SGHDT and YYEEEE. There are 13 residues in the CDR3. V shed 4 bases and J shed 12 bases, with 17 bases lying between them. The CDR3 sequence: CASSGGSASWQFF. CDR3 nucleotide sequence: TGTGCCAGCAGCGGGGGGAGCGCGAGTTGGCAGTTCTTC.

The chain employs TRBV28 and TRBJ2-7, with D tentatively TRBD2 (5 bases). V was cut by 6 bases and J by 5 bases, with 17 bases left in between. The CDR3 length is 14 residues. Germline assignment: CDR1 MDHEN and CDR2 SYDVKM. The chain's CDR3 is CASRSRFGDDEQYF. DNA of the CDR3: TGTGCCAGCAGATCACGATTCGGGGATGACGAGCAGTACTTC.

The chain links TRBV7-8 to TRBJ1-2, with 7 bases aligning to TRBD1. Germline V gene data show CDR1 as SGHVS and CDR2 as FQNEAQ. This CDR3 spans 14 amino acids. V dropped 2 bases and J dropped 8; count of bases not matched to a gene: 8. The CDR3 bases are TGTGCCAGCAGCTTAATTAGACAGGGAGACGGCTACACCTTC. Translated: CASSLIRQGDGYTF.

The sample holds one count of this clone. The chain employs TRBV9 and TRBJ2-7; D may be TRBD1 (5 bases). This CDR3 comprises 15 residues. CDR1 is SGDLS and CDR2 is YYNGEE in the germline V gene. The germline V and J ends were trimmed by 0 bases and 3 bases, with 13 bases remaining between them. In DNA, the CDR3 is TGTGCCAGCAGCGTAGGGGCAGGGCAAGGCTACGAGCAGTACTTC. Translating it yields CASSVGAGQGYEQYF.

This clone has just a few counts. The genes are TRBV7-9 and TRBJ2-1; D may be TRBD2 (5 bases). This CDR3 has 11 amino acids. Germline V lookup: CDR1 SEHNR, CDR2 FQNEAQ (reference sequence). The germline V and J ends were trimmed by 5 bases and 10 bases, with 9 bases remaining between them. CDR3 loop: CASSLEREQFF. DNA for the CDR3: TGTGCCAGCAGCCTAGAGCGGGAGCAGTTCTTC.

The rearrangement links TRBV18 to TRBJ1-1, with TRBD1 matching over 8 bases. Germline values: CDR1 KGHSH, CDR2 LQKENI. The CDR3 runs 14 residues. V lost 3 bases and J lost 6; bases outside the gene matches: 6. CDR3 region: CASSPMGQDSEAFF. For the CDR3, the DNA is TGTGCCAGCTCACCGATGGGACAGGACTCTGAAGCTTTCTTT.

The V and J genes are TRBV6-6 and TRBJ2-7; D perhaps matches TRBD2 (5 bases). The CDR3 loop spans 14 amino acids. The V end lost 2 bases, the J end lost 5 bases, and 13 bases lay between the germline ends. The germline gives CDR1 MNHNY, CDR2 SVGAGI (reference sequence). The CDR3 spells CASSYQEVFNEQYF. The CDR3 nucleotides read TGTGCCAGCAGTTACCAGGAGGTCTTTAACGAGCAGTACTTC.

This clone has only a few counts. CDR3 sequence reads: CASSPGLVAYNEQFF. The CDR3 DNA sequence: TGTGCCAGCAGCCCCGGACTAGTGGCCTACAATGAGCAGTTCTTC. V and J are TRBV5-4 and TRBJ2-1; 7 bases are a match to TRBD2. This CDR3 is built from 15 residues. The V segment lost 4 bases and the J segment 2 bases; nucleotides outside the gene matches: 6. Germline V lookup: CDR1 SGHNT, CDR2 YYREEE (reference sequence).

The V call is TRBV29-1, the J call TRBJ1-4; 10 bases agree with TRBD1. This CDR3 has 14 residues. V shed 7 bases, J shed 4 bases, and the junction held 6 bases outside the gene matches. The germline gives CDR1 SQVTM, CDR2 ANQGSEA. The CDR3 here is CSATGQGFNEKLFF. The CDR3 nucleotides are TGCAGCGCAACGGGACAGGGGTTTAATGAAAAACTGTTTTTT.

Concerning this clone: Other DNA sequences in the same sample also yield this CDR3. The V and J genes are TRBV27 and TRBJ2-7; 9 bases line up with TRBD1. With 9 bases clipped from V and 7 bases from J, the junction kept 13 bases outside the gene matches. The germline V gene has CDR1 MNHEY and CDR2 SMNVEV (reference sequence). The CDR3 contains 14 residues. This chain's CDR3 is CARCTGQGGAEQYF. CDR3 nucleotides: TGTGCCAGGTGCACGGGACAGGGAGGAGCTGAGCAGTACTTC.

This rearrangement joins TRBV5-1 to TRBJ2-5; D perhaps matches TRBD1 (6 bases). This CDR3 has 15 amino acids. V was clipped by 0 bases and J by 5 bases, with 14 bases between them. The germline CDR1 and CDR2 sequences are SGHRS and YFSETQ. CDR3 loop: CASSLAAGALETQYF. The CDR3 DNA reads as TGCGCCAGCAGCTTGGCGGCAGGGGCGCTGGAGACCCAGTACTTC.

This chain uses TRBV7-2 with TRBJ2-5, with TRBD2 matching over 11 bases. CDR3 length equals 15 residues. CDR1 and CDR2 from the germline V gene are SGHTA and FQGNSA. The trim removed 9 bases at V and 4 bases at J, leaving 10 bases unmatched. The CDR3 loop is CASGELAGGGETQYF. The CDR3 DNA follows: TGTGCCAGTGGGGAGCTAGCGGGAGGCGGAGAGACCCAGTACTTC.

The rearrangement joins TRBV5-1 to TRBJ1-2, with TRBD1 matching 8 bases. The CDR3 extends over 15 amino acids. With V trimmed by 0 bases and J by 6 bases, 7 bases remained unmatched. Germline V CDR1 and CDR2: SGHRS, YFSETQ. The CDR3 loop is CASSLARTGQDGYTF. CDR3 sequence (DNA): TGCGCCAGCAGCTTGGCCCGGACAGGGCAGGATGGCTACACCTTC.

The count of this clone is one. The rearrangement uses TRBV9 and TRBJ2-7; D not certain. V shed 2 bases and J shed 5 bases, with 23 bases lying between them. The CDR3 is 17 amino acids. Germline CDR1 reads SGDLS; CDR2 reads YYNGEE. CDR3 protein: CASSVPTGGIPSHEQYF. In DNA form, the CDR3 reads TGTGCCAGCAGCGTCCCCACCGGTGGTATCCCGTCTCACGAGCAGTACTTC.

The rearrangement links TRBV6-1 to TRBJ1-6; possibly TRBD1 for D (6 bases). CDR1 and CDR2 from the germline V gene are MNHNS and SASEGT. CDR3 length: 12 residues. V was trimmed by 8 bases and J by 15 bases, leaving 17 bases between them. Written as DNA, the CDR3 is TGTGCCAGCTGGGGGGGGGCTTTAGTCCTCCACTTT. Its protein is CASWGGALVLHF.

The CDR3 sequence is CASSPPERGVQYF. In DNA form, the CDR3 reads TGTGCCAGCAGTCCTCCCGAGCGGGGAGTGCAGTACTTC. The rearrangement uses TRBV28 and TRBJ2-7; 7 bases are a match to TRBD2. The CDR3 totals 13 residues. The V and J ends lost 5 bases and 9 bases, in that order; junction bases with no gene match: 10. Germline V gene lookup returns CDR1 MDHEN and CDR2 SYDVKM.